A single T cell receptor (beta chain) is shown here with its context. Its antigen is not identified. Data came from immunoSEQ multiplex PCR; TCRdb stores just in-frame clones and leaves some out. Among some 140,000 clones listed, 65% to 90% were seen once. This entry belongs to a study of T cell responses to AZD1222 COVID-19 vaccine. General observations from the study: Females made up more of the donors, who were largely white British, and clonal diversity may have come out too low. Reports say nearly half of spike-specific TCRs go after unmutated variant regions.

CDR1 and CDR2 (germline): SGHRS, YFSETQ. The CDR3 spans 15 residues. The V end lost 0 bases, the J end lost 0 bases, and 9 bases lay between the germline ends. Material: peripheral blood, obtained 28 days after the second dose of the MenACWY control vaccine. The chain is built from TRBV5-1 and TRBJ1-2; D gene ambiguous. This TCR came from an adult who received the MenACWY meningococcal vaccine as a control. The CDR3 DNA sequence: TGCGCCAGCAGCTTGGAGGGCGGCACTAACTATGGCTACACCTTC. Translation: CASSLEGGTNYGYTF.